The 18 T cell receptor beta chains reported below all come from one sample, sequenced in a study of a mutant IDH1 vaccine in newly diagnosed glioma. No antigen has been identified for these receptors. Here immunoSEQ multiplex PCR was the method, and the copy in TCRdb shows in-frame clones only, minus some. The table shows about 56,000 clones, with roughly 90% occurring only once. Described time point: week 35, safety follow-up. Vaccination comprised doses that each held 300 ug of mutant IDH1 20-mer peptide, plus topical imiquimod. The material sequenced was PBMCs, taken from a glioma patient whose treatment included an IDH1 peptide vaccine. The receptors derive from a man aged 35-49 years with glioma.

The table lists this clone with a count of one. In nucleotides, the CDR3 is TGCGCCAGCAGGGGCCAGCGGGCCCGATCTCTAGATACGCAGTATTTT. Amino acids: CASRGQRARSLDTQYF. The chain is built from TRBV10-1 and TRBJ2-3; maybe TRBD2 (6 bases). Trimming removed 6 bases at V and 5 bases at J, with 21 bases between. CDR1 and CDR2 from the germline V gene are WNHNN and SYGVQD (reference sequence). This CDR3 comprises 16 residues.

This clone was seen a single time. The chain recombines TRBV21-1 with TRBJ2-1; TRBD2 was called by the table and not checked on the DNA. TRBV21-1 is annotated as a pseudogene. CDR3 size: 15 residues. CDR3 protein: CASSDWTSGRAGQFF. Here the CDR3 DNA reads TGTGCCAGCAGCGACTGGACTAGCGGGAGGGCGGGGCAGTTCTTC.

CDR3 nucleotides: TGTGCCAGCACTGGGGCTAGCGGGATCTACGAGCAGTACTTC. Encoded protein: CASTGASGIYEQYF. The genes are TRBV6-1 and TRBJ2-7; 9 bases agree with TRBD2. CDR1 is MNHNS, CDR2 SASEGT, per germline. With 7 bases clipped from V and 3 bases from J, the junction kept 7 bases outside the gene matches. The CDR3 has 14 residues.

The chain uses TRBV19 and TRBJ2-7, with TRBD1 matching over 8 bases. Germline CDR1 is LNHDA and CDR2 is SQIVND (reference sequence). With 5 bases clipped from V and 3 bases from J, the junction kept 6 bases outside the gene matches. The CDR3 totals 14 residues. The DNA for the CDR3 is TGTGCCAGTAGTCCCGGGACAGGCTTCTACGAGCAGTACTTC. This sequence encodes CASSPGTGFYEQYF.

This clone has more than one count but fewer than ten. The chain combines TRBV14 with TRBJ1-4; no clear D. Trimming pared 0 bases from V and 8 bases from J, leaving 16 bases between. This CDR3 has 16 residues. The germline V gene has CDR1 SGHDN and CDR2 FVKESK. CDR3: CASSQEYGIYGEKLFF. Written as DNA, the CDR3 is TGTGCCAGCAGCCAAGAATACGGGATCTACGGCGAAAAACTGTTTTTT.

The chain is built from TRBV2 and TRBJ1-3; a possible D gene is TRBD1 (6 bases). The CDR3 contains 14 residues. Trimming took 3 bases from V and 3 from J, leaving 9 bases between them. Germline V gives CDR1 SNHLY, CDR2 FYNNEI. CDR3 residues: CASSDGGVGNTIYF. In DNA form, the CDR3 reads TGTGCCAGCAGTGATGGGGGCGTTGGAAACACCATATATTTT.

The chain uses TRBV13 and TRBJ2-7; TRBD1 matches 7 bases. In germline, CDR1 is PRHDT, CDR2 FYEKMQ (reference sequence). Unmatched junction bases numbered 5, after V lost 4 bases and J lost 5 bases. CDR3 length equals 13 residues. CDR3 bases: TGTGCCAGCAGCTCACGAGGGGGCCACGAGCAGTACTTC. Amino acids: CASSSRGGHEQYF.

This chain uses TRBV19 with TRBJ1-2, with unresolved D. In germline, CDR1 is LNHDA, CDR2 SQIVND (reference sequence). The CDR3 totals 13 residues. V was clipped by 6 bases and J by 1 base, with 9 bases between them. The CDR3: CASRGSLNYGYTF. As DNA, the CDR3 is TGTGCCAGTAGGGGCTCCCTTAACTATGGCTACACCTTC. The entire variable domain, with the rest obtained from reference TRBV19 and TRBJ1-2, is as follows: DGGITQSPKYLFRKEGQNVTLSCEQNLNHDAMYWYRQDPGQGLRLIYYSQIVNDFQKGDIAEGYSVSREKKESFPLTVTSAQKNPTAFYLCASRGSLNYGYTFGSGTRLTVV.

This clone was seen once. The CDR3, as DNA: TGTGCCAGCAGTTTATCGGGAAGGGCGGGGGTAACCACCTACGAGCAGTACTTC. Encoded protein: CASSLSGRAGVTTYEQYF. The V and J genes are TRBV27 and TRBJ2-7, with TRBD2 matching 7 bases. This CDR3 comprises 18 residues. Germline values: CDR1 MNHEY, CDR2 SMNVEV (reference sequence). Trimming cost V 0 bases and J 2 bases; bases outside gene matches: 13.

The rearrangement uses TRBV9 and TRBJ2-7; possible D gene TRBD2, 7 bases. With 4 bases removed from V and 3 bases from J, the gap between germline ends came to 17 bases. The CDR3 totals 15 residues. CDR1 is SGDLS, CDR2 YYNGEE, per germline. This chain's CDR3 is CASSSGDKRVYEQYF. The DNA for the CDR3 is TGTGCCAGCAGCAGCGGGGACAAGCGAGTCTACGAGCAGTACTTC.

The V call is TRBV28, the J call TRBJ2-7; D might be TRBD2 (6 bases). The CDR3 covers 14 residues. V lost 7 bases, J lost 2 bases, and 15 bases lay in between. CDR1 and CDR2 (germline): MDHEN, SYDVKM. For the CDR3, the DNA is TGTGCCAGCATACCCGGGGGAACAACCTACGAGCAGTACTTC. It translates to CASIPGGTTYEQYF.

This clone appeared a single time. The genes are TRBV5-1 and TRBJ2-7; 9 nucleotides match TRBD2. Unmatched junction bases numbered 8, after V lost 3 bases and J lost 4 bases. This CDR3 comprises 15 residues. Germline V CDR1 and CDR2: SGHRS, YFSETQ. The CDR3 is CASSWMGAGGYEQYF. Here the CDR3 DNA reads TGCGCCAGCAGCTGGATGGGGGCGGGAGGGTACGAGCAGTACTTC.

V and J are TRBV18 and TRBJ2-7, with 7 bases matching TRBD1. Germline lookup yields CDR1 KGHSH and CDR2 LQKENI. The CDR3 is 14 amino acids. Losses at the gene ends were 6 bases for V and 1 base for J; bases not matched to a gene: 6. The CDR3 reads CASSSTGTSYEQYF. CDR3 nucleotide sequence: TGTGCCAGCTCGTCGACAGGGACATCCTACGAGCAGTACTTC.

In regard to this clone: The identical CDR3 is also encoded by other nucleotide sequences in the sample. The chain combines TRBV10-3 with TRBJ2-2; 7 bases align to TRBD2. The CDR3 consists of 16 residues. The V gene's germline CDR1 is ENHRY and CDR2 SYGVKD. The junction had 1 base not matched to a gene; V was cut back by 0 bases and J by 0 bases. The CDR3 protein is CAISESGGTNTGELFF. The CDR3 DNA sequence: TGTGCCATCAGTGAGTCGGGGGGGACGAACACCGGGGAGCTGTTTTTT.

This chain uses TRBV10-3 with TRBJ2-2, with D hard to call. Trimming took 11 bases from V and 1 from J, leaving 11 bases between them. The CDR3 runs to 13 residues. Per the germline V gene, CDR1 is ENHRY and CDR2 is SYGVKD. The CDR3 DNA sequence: TGTGCCGCAGGACGTTTGAACACCGGGGAGCTGTTTTTT. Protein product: CAAGRLNTGELFF.

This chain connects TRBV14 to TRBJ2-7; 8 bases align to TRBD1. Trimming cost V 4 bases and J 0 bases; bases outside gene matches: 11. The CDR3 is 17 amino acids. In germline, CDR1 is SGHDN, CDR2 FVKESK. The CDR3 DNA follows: TGTGCCAGCAGCCGAAATCCCGGACAGGGCCACTCCTACGAGCAGTACTTC. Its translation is CASSRNPGQGHSYEQYF.

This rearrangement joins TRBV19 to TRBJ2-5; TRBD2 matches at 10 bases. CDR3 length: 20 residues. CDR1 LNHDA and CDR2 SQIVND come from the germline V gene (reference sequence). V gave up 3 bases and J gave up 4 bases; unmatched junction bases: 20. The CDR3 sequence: CASSMVRRRGLAGVRETQYF. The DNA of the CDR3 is TGTGCCAGTAGTATGGTTCGGCGTAGGGGCCTAGCGGGAGTGCGAGAGACCCAGTACTTC.

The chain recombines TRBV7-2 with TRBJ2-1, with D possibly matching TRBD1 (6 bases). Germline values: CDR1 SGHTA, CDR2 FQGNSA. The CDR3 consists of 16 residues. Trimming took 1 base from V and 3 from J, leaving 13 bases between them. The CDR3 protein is CASSLDGRGRYNEQFF. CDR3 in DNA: TGTGCCAGCAGCTTAGATGGCAGGGGTCGCTACAATGAGCAGTTCTTC.